The 24 T cell receptor beta chains in this list originate from one sample, sequenced in a study of blood T cell repertoires in COVID-19. Sequencing used immunoSEQ multiplex PCR; TCRdb keeps in-frame clones, though not all of them. Among about 250,000 clones listed, 86% were seen once. Sample: peripheral blood. These TCRs come from a woman aged 55 to 70 who had recovered from COVID-19.

The chain is built from TRBV6-6 and TRBJ2-3; D uncertain. V gave up 7 bases and J gave up 4 bases, with 6 bases separating them. The CDR3 contains 11 residues. CDR1 and CDR2 (germline): MNHNY, SVGAGI (reference sequence). DNA for the CDR3: TGTGCCAGCACCCTCGCAGATACGCAGTATTTT. It encodes CASTLADTQYF.

The J gene is TRBJ1-3, the V gene TRBV28; D perhaps matches TRBD1 (5 bases). This CDR3 has 14 residues. CDR1 MDHEN and CDR2 SYDVKM come from the germline V gene. V was clipped by 2 bases and J by 3 bases, with 8 bases between them. CDR3 sequence: CASSLQGSGNTIYF. In nucleotides, the CDR3 is TGTGCCAGCAGTTTACAGGGCAGTGGAAACACCATATATTTT.

This clone has more than one count but fewer than ten. The chain has TRBV5-8 and TRBJ2-7, with D perhaps matching TRBD2 (5 bases). Germline-derived CDR1 and CDR2 are SGHTS and YDEGEE. V lost 4 bases and J lost 1, with 12 bases in between. The CDR3 loop spans 14 amino acids. The CDR3, as DNA: TGTGCCAGCAGCCTCCGAGGGATTTCCTACGAGCAGTACTTC. Translation: CASSLRGISYEQYF.

J is TRBJ1-1 and V is TRBV3-1 (or the pseudogene TRBV3-2), with a possible D match to TRBD1 (5 bases). Germline-derived CDR1 and CDR2 are LGHDT and YNNKEL (reference sequence). This CDR3 has 13 amino acids. Trimming pared 5 bases from V and 1 base from J, leaving 8 bases between. Written as DNA, the CDR3 is TGTGCCAGCAGCTTTGGACAGAACACTGAAGCTTTCTTT. This translates into CASSFGQNTEAFF.

This clone was detected only a few times. The V gene is TRBV28, the J gene TRBJ1-3, with D uncertain. This CDR3 is 11 amino acids long. Germline V gives CDR1 MDHEN, CDR2 SYDVKM. Deletions cut 1 base from V and 16 bases from J, with 11 bases between. The CDR3, as DNA: TGTGCCAGCAGTTTATTCCCGCGGGTCTATTTT. It codes for CASSLFPRVYF.

This chain's CDR3 is CSVESGGAGDTQYF. CDR3 bases: TGCAGCGTTGAATCCGGCGGGGCTGGAGATACGCAGTATTTT. This chain uses TRBV29-1 with TRBJ2-3, with TRBD2 as a possible D gene (6 bases). V lost 2 bases, J lost 5 bases, and 14 bases lay in between. Per the germline V gene, CDR1 is SQVTM and CDR2 is ANQGSEA. The CDR3 is made up of 14 amino acids.

The chain couples TRBV9 to TRBJ1-1; 11 bases line up with TRBD1. Losses at the gene ends were 3 bases for V and 3 bases for J; bases not matched to a gene: 7. The CDR3 loop spans 16 amino acids. Germline values: CDR1 SGDLS, CDR2 YYNGEE. The CDR3 reads CASSGGQGAWDTEAFF. The CDR3 DNA sequence: TGTGCCAGCAGCGGAGGACAGGGGGCTTGGGACACTGAAGCTTTCTTT.

The chain uses TRBV5-1 and TRBJ1-1; TRBD1 agrees at 7 bases. This CDR3 is 15 amino acids long. Trimming took 0 bases from V and 2 from J; bases not matched to a gene: 4. In germline, CDR1 is SGHRS, CDR2 YFSETQ. The CDR3 loop is CASSLGQGENTEAFF. The CDR3 DNA sequence: TGCGCCAGCAGCTTGGGACAGGGAGAAAACACTGAAGCTTTCTTT.

The rearrangement joins TRBV5-1 to TRBJ2-5; D may be TRBD1 (5 bases). Germline lookup yields CDR1 SGHRS and CDR2 YFSETQ. Trimming took 5 bases from V and 3 from J, leaving 8 bases between them. The CDR3 extends over 12 amino acids. In nucleotides, the CDR3 is TGCGCCAGCAGGGACACCGAAGAGACCCAGTACTTC. This sequence encodes CASRDTEETQYF.

V gene TRBV9 combines with J gene TRBJ1-3, with D maybe TRBD1 (5 bases). The V end lost 3 bases, the J end lost 0 bases, and 7 bases lay between the germline ends. Germline CDR1 reads SGDLS; CDR2 reads YYNGEE. The CDR3 contains 14 residues. This CDR3 is CASSDRTSGNTIYF. CDR3 coding DNA: TGTGCCAGCAGCGACAGGACCTCTGGAAACACCATATATTTT.

The chain joins TRBV18 to TRBJ1-4; D is perhaps TRBD1 (6 bases). CDR1 and CDR2 (germline): KGHSH, LQKENI. V was trimmed by 3 bases and J by 5 bases, leaving 13 bases between them. This CDR3 spans 15 amino acids. Written as DNA, the CDR3 is TGTGCCAGCTCACCCTTACTACAGGGAAATGAAAAACTGTTTTTT. It codes for CASSPLLQGNEKLFF.

The chain couples TRBV5-1 to TRBJ1-1; 8 nucleotides agree with TRBD1. The CDR3 extends over 12 amino acids. Germline V CDR1 and CDR2: SGHRS, YFSETQ. The V segment lost 1 base and the J segment 7 bases; nucleotides outside the gene matches: 0. The CDR3 loop is CASSLTGGEAFF. As DNA, the CDR3 is TGCGCCAGCAGCTTGACAGGGGGTGAAGCTTTCTTT.

V and J are TRBV29-1 and TRBJ1-3, with a tentative D call TRBD1 (6 bases). The germline CDR1 and CDR2 sequences are SQVTM and ANQGSEA. The CDR3 extends over 15 amino acids. V was pared by 6 bases and J by 2 bases, with 17 bases between. The CDR3 DNA is TGCAGCGTGTCCCACAGGGTGGCCACTGGAAACACCATATATTTT. This translates into CSVSHRVATGNTIYF.

The V gene is TRBV10-3, the J gene TRBJ1-6; D is undetermined. V gave up 2 bases and J gave up 10 bases, with 12 bases separating them. Per germline, CDR1 ENHRY and CDR2 SYGVKD. The CDR3 runs 14 residues. The CDR3 sequence is CAISENGEWSPLHF. The CDR3 DNA is TGTGCCATCAGTGAGAACGGGGAATGGTCACCCCTCCACTTT.

The CDR3 sequence is CASSSPFLDTQYF. CDR3 nucleotides: TGTGCCAGCAGTTCCCCCTTTTTAGATACGCAGTATTTT. This rearrangement joins TRBV27 to TRBJ2-3; no definite D call. V was clipped by 4 bases and J by 5 bases, with 10 bases between them. This CDR3 comprises 13 residues. Looked up from germline, CDR1 is MNHEY and CDR2 is SMNVEV (reference sequence).

The V call is TRBV3-1 (or the pseudogene TRBV3-2), the J call TRBJ1-6, with D unresolved. Germline CDR1 and CDR2: LGHDT and YNNKEL (reference sequence). V was cut by 8 bases and J by 10 bases, with 15 bases left in between. This CDR3 is built from 13 residues. CDR3 sequence: CASRSGWESPLHF. Written as DNA, the CDR3 is TGTGCCAGCCGATCGGGGTGGGAGTCACCCCTCCACTTT.

The chain joins TRBV6-5 to TRBJ1-2; TRBD1 matches 8 bases. Germline CDR1 is MNHEY and CDR2 is SVGAGI. V was pared by 6 bases and J by 14 bases, with 17 bases of the junction left unmatched. The CDR3 loop spans 14 amino acids. CDR3: CASSRGGQGSGATF. CDR3 nucleotide sequence: TGTGCCAGCAGCAGGGGAGGACAGGGATCGGGAGCAACCTTC.

The chain recombines TRBV7-2 with TRBJ2-3; D perhaps matches TRBD1 (5 bases). The CDR3 is 16 amino acids. Trimming took 5 bases from V and 2 from J, leaving 17 bases between them. The germline V gene has CDR1 SGHTA and CDR2 FQGNSA. CDR3 protein: CASSLQGGRTTDTQYF. The CDR3, as DNA: TGTGCCAGCAGCCTCCAGGGTGGCAGAACCACAGATACGCAGTATTTT.

J is TRBJ1-5 and V is TRBV18; 8 bases map to TRBD1. V lost 2 bases and J lost 7; bases outside the gene matches: 10. Germline lookup yields CDR1 KGHSH and CDR2 LQKENI. The CDR3 extends over 16 amino acids. CDR3 DNA sequence: TGTGCCAGCTCACCAAGGAGTACAGGGGGACAGCAGCCCCAGCATTTT. Protein product: CASSPRSTGGQQPQHF.

The genes are TRBV6-5 and TRBJ1-4; no firm D call. V lost 4 bases to trimming and J lost 6 bases, with 18 bases between them. The CDR3 extends over 16 amino acids. The germline gives CDR1 MNHEY, CDR2 SVGAGI. The CDR3 is CASSSSREGGDEKLFF. The CDR3 nucleotides are TGTGCCAGCAGTTCGTCCCGGGAAGGAGGAGATGAAAAACTGTTTTTT.

V and J are TRBV11-1 and TRBJ2-1, with D perhaps TRBD2 (6 bases). The CDR3 is made up of 15 amino acids. Trimming removed 5 bases at V and 6 bases at J, with 17 bases between. Germline V gene sequence: CDR1 SGHAT, CDR2 FQDESV (reference sequence). The CDR3 DNA sequence: TGTGCCAGCAGCCTCGGGCGGGGACGGTTCAATGAGCAGTTCTTC. Translated, it gives CASSLGRGRFNEQFF. The complete variable domain, with remaining parts taken from reference TRBV11-1 and TRBJ2-1, reads EAEVAQSPRYKITEKSQAVAFWCDPISGHATLYWYRQILGQGPELLVQFQDESVVDDSQLPKDRFSAERLKGVDSTLKIQPAELGDSAMYLCASSLGRGRFNEQFFGPGTRLTVL.

The chain combines TRBV5-1 with TRBJ1-6; the match to TRBD1 covers 8 bases. Germline-derived CDR1 and CDR2 are SGHRS and YFSETQ. The CDR3 is made up of 18 amino acids. V lost 3 bases, J lost 0 bases, and 8 bases stayed unmatched. CDR3 sequence: CASSSRTGRYSYNSPLHF. The CDR3 DNA is TGCGCCAGCAGCTCCCGGACAGGGCGTTACTCCTATAATTCACCCCTCCACTTT.

The V gene is TRBV6-1, the J gene TRBJ2-2; no reliable D call. Per germline, CDR1 MNHNS and CDR2 SASEGT. CDR3 length: 16 residues. The V end lost 0 bases, the J end lost 7 bases, and 15 bases lay between the germline ends. CDR3 nucleotides: TGTGCCAGCAGTGAAGCGCAAAACAGTAACCTCGGGGAGCTGTTTTTT. This sequence encodes CASSEAQNSNLGELFF.

V gene TRBV21-1 combines with J gene TRBJ1-6. TRBV21-1 is recorded as a pseudogene. The CDR3 has 16 residues. The CDR3 sequence: CASSKVVPPYNSPLHF. The CDR3 DNA follows: TGTGCCAGCAGCAAAGTAGTACCACCCTATAATTCACCCCTCCACTTT.